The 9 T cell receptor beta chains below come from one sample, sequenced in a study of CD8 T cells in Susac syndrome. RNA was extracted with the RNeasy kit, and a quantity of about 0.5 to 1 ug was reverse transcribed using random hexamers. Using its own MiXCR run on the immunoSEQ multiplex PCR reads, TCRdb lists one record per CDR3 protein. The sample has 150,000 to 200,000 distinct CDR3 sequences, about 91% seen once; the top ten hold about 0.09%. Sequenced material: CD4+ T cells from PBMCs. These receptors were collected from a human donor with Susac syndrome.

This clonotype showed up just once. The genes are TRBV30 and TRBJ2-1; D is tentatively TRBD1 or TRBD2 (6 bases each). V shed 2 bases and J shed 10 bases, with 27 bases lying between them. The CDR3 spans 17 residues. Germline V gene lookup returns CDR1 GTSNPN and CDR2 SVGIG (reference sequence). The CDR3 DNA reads TGTGCCTGGAGTCCCTCATGGGGGCGGGACCCACCTGGAGAGCAGTTCTTC. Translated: CAWSPSWGRDPPGEQFF. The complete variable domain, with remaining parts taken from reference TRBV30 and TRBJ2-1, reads SQTIHQWPATLVQPVGSPLSLECTVEGTSNPNLYWYRQAAGRGLQLLFYSVGIGQISSEVPQNLSASRPQDRQFILSSKKLLLSDSGFYLCAWSPSWGRDPPGEQFFGPGTRLTVL.

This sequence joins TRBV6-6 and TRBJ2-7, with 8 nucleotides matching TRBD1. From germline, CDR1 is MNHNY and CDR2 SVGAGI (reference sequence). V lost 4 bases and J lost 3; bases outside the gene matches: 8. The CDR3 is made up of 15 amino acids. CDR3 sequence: CASSSADRGGYEQYF. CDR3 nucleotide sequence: TGTGCCAGCAGTTCAGCAGACAGGGGAGGCTACGAGCAGTACTTC.

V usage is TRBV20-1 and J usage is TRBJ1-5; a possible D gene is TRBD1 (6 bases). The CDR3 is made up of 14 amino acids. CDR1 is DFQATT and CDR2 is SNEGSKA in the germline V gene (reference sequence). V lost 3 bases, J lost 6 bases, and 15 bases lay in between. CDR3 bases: TGCAGTGCTAGCGATGCAGGGGTTACTCAGCCCCAGCATTTT. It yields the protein CSASDAGVTQPQHF.

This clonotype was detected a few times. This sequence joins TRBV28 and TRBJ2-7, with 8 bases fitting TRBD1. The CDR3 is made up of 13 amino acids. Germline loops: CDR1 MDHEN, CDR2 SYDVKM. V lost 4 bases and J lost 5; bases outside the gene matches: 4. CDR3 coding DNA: TGTGCCAGCAGTTCCGGACAGGGCAACGAGCAGTACTTC. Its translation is CASSSGQGNEQYF.

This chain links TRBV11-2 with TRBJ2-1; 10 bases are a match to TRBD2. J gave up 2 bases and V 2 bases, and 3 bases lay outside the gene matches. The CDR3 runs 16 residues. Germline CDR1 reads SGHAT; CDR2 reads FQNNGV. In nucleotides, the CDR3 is TGTGCCAGCAGCTTATACCTAGCGGGGGCCTACAATGAGCAGTTCTTC. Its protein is CASSLYLAGAYNEQFF. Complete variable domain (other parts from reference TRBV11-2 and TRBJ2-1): EAGVAQSPRYKIIEKRQSVAFWCNPISGHATLYWYQQILGQGPKLLIQFQNNGVVDDSQLPKDRFSAERLKGVDSTLKIQPAKLEDSAVYLCASSLYLAGAYNEQFFGPGTRLTVL.

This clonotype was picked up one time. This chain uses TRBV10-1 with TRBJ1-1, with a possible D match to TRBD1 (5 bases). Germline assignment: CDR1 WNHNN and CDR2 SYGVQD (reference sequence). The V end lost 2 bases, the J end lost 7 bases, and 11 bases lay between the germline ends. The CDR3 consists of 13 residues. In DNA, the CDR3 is TGCGCCAGCAGTGAGAACCAGGGCGGTGAAGCTTTCTTT. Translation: CASSENQGGEAFF.

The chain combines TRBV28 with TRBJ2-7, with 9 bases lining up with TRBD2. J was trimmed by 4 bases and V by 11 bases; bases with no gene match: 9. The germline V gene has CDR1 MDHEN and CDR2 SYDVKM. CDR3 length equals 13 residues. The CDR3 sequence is CACTAGGPYEQYF. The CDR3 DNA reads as TGTGCCTGTACCGCGGGAGGGCCGTACGAGCAGTACTTC.

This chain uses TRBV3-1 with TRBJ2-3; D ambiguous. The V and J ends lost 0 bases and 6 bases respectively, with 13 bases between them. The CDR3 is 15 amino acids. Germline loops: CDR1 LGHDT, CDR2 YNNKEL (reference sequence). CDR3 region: CASSQEGRGPDTQYF. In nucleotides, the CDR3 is TGTGCCAGCAGCCAAGAAGGTCGCGGTCCGGATACGCAGTATTTT.

DNA for the CDR3: TGTGCCTGGAGGGCTCCGGGGGTTACTAACTATGGCTACACCTTC. Protein product: CAWRAPGVTNYGYTF. The genes are TRBV30 and TRBJ1-2, with a possible D match to TRBD1 (5 bases). Trimming removed 3 bases at V and 0 bases at J, with 14 bases between. Germline CDR1 GTSNPN, CDR2 SVGIG (reference sequence). This CDR3 is built from 15 residues. Drawing the rest from reference TRBV30 and TRBJ1-2, the complete variable domain is SQTIHQWPATLVQPVGSPLSLECTVEGTSNPNLYWYRQAAGRGLQLLFYSVGIGQISSEVPQNLSASRPQDRQFILSSKKLLLSDSGFYLCAWRAPGVTNYGYTFGSGTRLTVV.